This T cell receptor beta chain was found in a study of OX40 agonist ivuxolimab in advanced cancers. Turning to the study itself: Across the patients, intravenous ivuxolimab was delivered every 2 weeks at 0.01 to 10 mg/kg. Partial responses occurred in three patients (one hepatocellular carcinoma, two cutaneous melanoma). Study-wide results and limits: CD8+ T cells showed, on average, more clonal expansion than CD4+ cells. CD4+ and CD8+ T cells in blood underwent clonal expansion by week 6 at 0.1 to 3.0 mg/kg.

Comment on this clone: Its target is not known.

J was trimmed by 0 bases and V by 8 bases; bases with no gene match: 7. CDR1 and CDR2 (germline): MNHNS, SASEGT. The CDR3 sequence is 14 residues long. The data were produced by immunoSEQ multiplex PCR, yet TCRdb's version contains in-frame clones alone and is incomplete. The data hold 9,500 to 13,000 clones, with around 80% observed a single time. The chain has TRBV6-1 and TRBJ2-7, with 7 positions matching TRBD1. Sequenced here: CD4+ or CD8+ T cells sorted from blood, sampled in a trial of the OX40 agonist ivuxolimab. The sequence was collected from an adult with an advanced solid tumor such as melanoma, head and neck, liver or kidney cancer. CDR3 DNA: TGTGCCAGCGCGACAGGGCCTTTCTCCTACGAGCAGTACTTC. It codes for CASATGPFSYEQYF.